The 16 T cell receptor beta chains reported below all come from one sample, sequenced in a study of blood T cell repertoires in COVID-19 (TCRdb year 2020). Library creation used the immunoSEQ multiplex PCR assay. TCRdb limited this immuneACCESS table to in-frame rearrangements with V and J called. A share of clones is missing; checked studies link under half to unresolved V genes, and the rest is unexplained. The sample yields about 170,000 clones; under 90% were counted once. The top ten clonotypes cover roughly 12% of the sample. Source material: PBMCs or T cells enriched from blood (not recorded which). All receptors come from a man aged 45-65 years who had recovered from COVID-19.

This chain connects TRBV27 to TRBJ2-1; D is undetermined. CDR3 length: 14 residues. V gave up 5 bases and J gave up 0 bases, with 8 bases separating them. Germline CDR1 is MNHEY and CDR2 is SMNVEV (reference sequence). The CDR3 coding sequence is TGTGCCAGCAGTACTATCAGCTCCTACAATGAGCAGTTCTTC. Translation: CASSTISSYNEQFF.

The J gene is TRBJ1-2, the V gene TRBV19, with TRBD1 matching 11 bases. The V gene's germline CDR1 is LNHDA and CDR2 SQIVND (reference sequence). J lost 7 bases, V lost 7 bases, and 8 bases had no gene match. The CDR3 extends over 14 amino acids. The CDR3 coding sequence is TGTGCCAGTATCCAGGACAGGGGGCGTGGTGGCTACACCTTC. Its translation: CASIQDRGRGGYTF.

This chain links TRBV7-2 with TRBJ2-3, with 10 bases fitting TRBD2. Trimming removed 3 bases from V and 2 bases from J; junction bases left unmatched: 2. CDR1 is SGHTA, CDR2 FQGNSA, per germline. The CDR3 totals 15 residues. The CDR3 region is CASSFSGGFTDTQYF. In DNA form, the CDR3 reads TGTGCCAGCAGCTTTAGCGGGGGGTTCACAGATACGCAGTATTTT. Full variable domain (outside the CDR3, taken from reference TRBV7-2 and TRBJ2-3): GAGVSQSPSNKVTEKGKDVELRCDPISGHTALYWYRQSLGQGLEFLIYFQGNSAPDKSGLPSDRFSAERTGGSVSTLTIQRTQQEDSAVYLCASSFSGGFTDTQYFGPGTRLTVL.

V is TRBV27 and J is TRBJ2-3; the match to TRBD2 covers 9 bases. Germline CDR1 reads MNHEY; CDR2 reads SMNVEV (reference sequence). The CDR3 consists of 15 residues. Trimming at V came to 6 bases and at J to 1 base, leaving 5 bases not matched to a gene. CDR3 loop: CASSFRTSGTDTQYF. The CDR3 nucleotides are TGTGCCAGCAGCTTTCGGACTAGCGGCACAGATACGCAGTATTTT.

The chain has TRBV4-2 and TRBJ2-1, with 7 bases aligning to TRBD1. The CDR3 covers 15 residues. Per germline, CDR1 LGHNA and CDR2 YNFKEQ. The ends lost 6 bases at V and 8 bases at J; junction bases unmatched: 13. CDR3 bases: TGTGCCAGCAGTTATTCAGGGGGTTATATCGATGAGCAGTTCTTC. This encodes CASSYSGGYIDEQFF.

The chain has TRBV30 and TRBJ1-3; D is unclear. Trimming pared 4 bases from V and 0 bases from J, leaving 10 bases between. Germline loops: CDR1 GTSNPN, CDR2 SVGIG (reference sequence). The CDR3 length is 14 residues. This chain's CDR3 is CAWTTYSSGNTIYF. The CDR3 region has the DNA TGTGCCTGGACCACTTACAGCTCTGGAAACACCATATATTTT.

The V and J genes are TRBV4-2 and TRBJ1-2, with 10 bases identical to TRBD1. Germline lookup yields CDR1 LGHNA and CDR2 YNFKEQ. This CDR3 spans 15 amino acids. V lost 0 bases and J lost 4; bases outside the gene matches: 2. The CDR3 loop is CASSQEGQGSYGYTF. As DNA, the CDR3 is TGTGCCAGCAGCCAAGAGGGACAGGGGTCCTATGGCTACACCTTC.

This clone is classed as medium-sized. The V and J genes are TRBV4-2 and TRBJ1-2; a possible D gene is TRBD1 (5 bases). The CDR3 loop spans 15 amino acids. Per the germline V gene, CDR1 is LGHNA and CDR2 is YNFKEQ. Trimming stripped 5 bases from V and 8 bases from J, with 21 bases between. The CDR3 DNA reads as TGTGCCAGCAGCGAATTAAGAGGTTGGACATCAGGCTACACCTTC. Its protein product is CASSELRGWTSGYTF.

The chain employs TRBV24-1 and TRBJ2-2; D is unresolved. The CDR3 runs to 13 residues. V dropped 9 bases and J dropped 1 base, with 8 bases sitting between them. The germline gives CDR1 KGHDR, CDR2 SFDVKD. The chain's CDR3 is CATGDLNTGELFF. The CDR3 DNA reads TGTGCCACCGGCGACTTGAACACCGGGGAGCTGTTTTTT.

The CDR3 loop is CASSLKSRGSKPGELFF. CDR3 in DNA: TGTGCCAGCAGTTTAAAATCCAGGGGGTCAAAGCCCGGGGAGCTGTTTTTT. The chain recombines TRBV27 with TRBJ2-2; 7 nucleotides match TRBD1. This CDR3 is 17 amino acids long. Germline CDR1 MNHEY, CDR2 SMNVEV (reference sequence). Trimming at V came to 2 bases and at J to 6 bases, leaving 12 bases not matched to a gene.

The CDR3 here is CASTGGRRETQYF. DNA for the CDR3: TGTGCCAGCACAGGGGGACGGAGAGAGACCCAGTACTTC. The rearrangement joins TRBV12-1 to TRBJ2-5; the D call TRBD1 from the table was never checked on the DNA. TRBV12-1 is termed a pseudogene. The CDR3 is 13 residues long.

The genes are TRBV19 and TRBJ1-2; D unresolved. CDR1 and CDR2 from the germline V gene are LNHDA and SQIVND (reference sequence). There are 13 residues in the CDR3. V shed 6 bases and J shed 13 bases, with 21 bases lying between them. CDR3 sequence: CASSPTATYSSTF. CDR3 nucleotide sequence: TGTGCCAGTAGCCCAACCGCGACATACTCCTCCACCTTC.

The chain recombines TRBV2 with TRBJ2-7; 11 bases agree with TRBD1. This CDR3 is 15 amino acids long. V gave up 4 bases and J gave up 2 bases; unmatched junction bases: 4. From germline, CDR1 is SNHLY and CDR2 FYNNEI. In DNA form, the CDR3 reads TGTGCCAGCAGTGGGTGGGGACAGGGGGCCTACGAGCAGTACTTC. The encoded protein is CASSGWGQGAYEQYF.

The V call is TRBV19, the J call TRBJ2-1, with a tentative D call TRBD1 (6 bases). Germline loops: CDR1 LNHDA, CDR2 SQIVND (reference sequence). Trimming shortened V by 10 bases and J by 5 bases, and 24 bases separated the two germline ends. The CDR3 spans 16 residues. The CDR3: CATAPGTGFLHNEQFF. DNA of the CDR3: TGTGCCACCGCCCCGGGCACAGGGTTTCTACACAATGAGCAGTTCTTC.

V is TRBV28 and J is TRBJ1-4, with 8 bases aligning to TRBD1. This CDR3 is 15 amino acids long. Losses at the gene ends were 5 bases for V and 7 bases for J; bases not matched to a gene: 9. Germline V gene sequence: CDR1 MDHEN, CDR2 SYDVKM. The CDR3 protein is CASSTTGGTGEKLFF. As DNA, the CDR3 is TGTGCCAGCAGTACTACAGGGGGGACAGGTGAAAAACTGTTTTTT.

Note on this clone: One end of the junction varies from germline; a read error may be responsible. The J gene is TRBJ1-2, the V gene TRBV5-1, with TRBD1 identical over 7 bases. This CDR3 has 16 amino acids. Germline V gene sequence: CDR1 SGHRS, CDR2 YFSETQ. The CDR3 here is CASSQEPSRDRRGYTF. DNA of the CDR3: TGCGCCAGCAGCCAGGAACCAAGCCGGGACAGAAGGGGCTACACTTTC.